This T cell receptor beta chain is from a study of cytomegalovirus exposure and HLA in healthy donors. The trim removed 6 bases at V and 6 bases at J, leaving 8 bases unmatched. Germline V gives CDR1 SQVTM, CDR2 ANQGSEA. The CDR3 is 13 amino acids. Assay: immunoSEQ multiplex PCR; the TCRdb copy retains only in-frame clones and omits some. The top ten hold around 1.6% of the sample, which has 150,000 to 200,000 clones, roughly 88% seen once. Study-wide findings and caveats: Per published reports, the classifier diagnosed cytomegalovirus status with high specificity and sensitivity. The CMV antigen specificity of a few CMV-associated chains was confirmed through in vitro analysis. Within the 100 to 150 validation repertoires, first-cohort TCR clusters tended to co-occur, according to a later analysis.

Among the roughly 120 subjects of the validation cohort, separate from the roughly 600-subject first cohort, were the donors. As regards this clone: Its target is not known.

This clonotype was obtained from a woman in her late teens or twenties in good health and CMV-seronegative. Input material: PBMCs. The rearrangement links TRBV29-1 to TRBJ2-7; 10 bases align to TRBD1. This chain's CDR3 is CSVRTGGFFEQYF. The CDR3 DNA reads as TGCAGCGTGCGGACAGGGGGGTTCTTCGAGCAGTACTTC.